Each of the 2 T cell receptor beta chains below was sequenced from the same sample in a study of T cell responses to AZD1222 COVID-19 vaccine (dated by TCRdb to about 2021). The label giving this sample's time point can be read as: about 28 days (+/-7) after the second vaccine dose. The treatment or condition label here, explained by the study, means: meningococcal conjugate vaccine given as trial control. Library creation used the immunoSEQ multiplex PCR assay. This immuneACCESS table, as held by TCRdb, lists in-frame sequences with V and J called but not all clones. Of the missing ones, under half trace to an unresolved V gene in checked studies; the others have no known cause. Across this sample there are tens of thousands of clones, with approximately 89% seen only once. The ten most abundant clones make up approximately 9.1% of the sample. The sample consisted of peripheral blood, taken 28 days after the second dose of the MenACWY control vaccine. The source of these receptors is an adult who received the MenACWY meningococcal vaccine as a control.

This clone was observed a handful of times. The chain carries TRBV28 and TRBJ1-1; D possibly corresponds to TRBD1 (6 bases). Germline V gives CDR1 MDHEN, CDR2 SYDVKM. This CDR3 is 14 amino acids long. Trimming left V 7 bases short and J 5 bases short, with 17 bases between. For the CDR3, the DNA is TGTGCCAGCAAACGGGACAATTCGGGGACTGAAGCTTTCTTT. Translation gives CASKRDNSGTEAFF.

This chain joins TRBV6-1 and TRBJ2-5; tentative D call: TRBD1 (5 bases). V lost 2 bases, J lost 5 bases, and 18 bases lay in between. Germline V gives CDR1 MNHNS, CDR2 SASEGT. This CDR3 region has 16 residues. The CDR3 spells CASSEYARSAGETQYF. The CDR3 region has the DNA TGTGCCAGCAGTGAATATGCCCGGAGCGCAGGGGAGACCCAGTACTTC.